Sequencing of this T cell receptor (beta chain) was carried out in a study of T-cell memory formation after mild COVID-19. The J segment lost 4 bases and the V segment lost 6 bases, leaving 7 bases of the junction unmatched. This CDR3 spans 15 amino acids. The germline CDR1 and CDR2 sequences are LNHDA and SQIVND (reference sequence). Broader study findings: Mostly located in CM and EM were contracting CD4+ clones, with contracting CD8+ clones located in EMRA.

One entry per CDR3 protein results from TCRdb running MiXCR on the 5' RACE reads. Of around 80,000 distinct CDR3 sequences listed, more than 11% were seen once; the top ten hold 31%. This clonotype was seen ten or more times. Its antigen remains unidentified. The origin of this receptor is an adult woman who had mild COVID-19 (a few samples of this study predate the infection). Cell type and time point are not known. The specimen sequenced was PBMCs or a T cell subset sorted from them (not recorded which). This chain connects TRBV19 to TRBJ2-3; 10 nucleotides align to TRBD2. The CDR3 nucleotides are TGTGCCAGTAGCCCCGGGACTAGCGATGCAGATACGCAGTATTTT. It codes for CASSPGTSDADTQYF.